This T cell receptor (beta chain) was documented in a study of blood T cell repertoires in COVID-19. TCRdb's copy holds only in-frame clones and misses some; the assay was immunoSEQ multiplex PCR. The profile covers about 220,000 clones, with around 88% appearing a single time and about 3% taken by the ten largest. The V and J ends lost 5 bases and 5 bases respectively, with 9 bases between them. Germline V gene lookup returns CDR1 SGHNT and CDR2 YENEEA. The CDR3 loop spans 12 amino acids. V is TRBV11-3 and J is TRBJ1-1, with D tentatively TRBD1 (5 bases). The clonotype comes from a young woman who had recovered from COVID-19. Sequenced input: peripheral blood. CDR3 loop: CASSPGGTEAFF. CDR3 in DNA: TGTGCCAGCAGCCCCGGGGGGACTGAAGCTTTCTTT.